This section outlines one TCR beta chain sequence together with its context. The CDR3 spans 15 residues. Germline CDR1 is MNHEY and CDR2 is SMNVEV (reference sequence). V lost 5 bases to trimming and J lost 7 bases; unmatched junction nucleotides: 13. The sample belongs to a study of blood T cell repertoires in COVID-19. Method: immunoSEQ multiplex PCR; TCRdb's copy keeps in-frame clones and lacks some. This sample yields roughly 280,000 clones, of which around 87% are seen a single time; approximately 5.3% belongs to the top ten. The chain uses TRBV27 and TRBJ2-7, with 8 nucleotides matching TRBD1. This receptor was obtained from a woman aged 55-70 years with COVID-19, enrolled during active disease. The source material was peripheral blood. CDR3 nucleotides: TGTGCCAGCAGTCTTCGGACAGGGCGTTTCGGGGAGCAGTACTTC. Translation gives CASSLRTGRFGEQYF.